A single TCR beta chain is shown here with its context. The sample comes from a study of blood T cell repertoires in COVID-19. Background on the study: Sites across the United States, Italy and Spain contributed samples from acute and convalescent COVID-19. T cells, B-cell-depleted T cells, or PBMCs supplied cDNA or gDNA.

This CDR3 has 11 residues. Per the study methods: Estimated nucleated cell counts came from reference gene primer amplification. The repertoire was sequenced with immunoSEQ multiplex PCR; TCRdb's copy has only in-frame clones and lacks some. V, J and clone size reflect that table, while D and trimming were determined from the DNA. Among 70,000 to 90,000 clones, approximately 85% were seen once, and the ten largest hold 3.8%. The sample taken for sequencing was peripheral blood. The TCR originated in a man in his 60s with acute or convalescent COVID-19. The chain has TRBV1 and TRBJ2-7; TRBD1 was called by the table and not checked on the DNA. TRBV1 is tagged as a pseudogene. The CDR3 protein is CTSSQGQPQYF. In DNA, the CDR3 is TGCACCAGCAGCCAAGGACAGCCTCAGTACTTC.